This passage covers 23 T cell receptor beta chains from one sample sequenced in a study of blood T cells in healthy people across ages. With a J-beta primer mix and a sample-barcoded 5' primer, a second PCR ran about 6 to 11 cycles. TCRdb ran MiXCR on the 5' RACE reads and lists one entry per CDR3 protein. This table holds 1.5 million to 2 million distinct CDR3 sequences, 28% found once. The sample comprised blood. The receptors shown here come from a woman in her thirties in good health.

This clonotype appeared a few times. The CDR3 sequence: CASSHQIADTQYF. In nucleotides, the CDR3 is TGTGCCAGCAGCCATCAGATCGCAGATACGCAGTATTTT. J is TRBJ2-3 and V is TRBV3-1; D not certain. Trimming left V 3 bases short and J 4 bases short, with 8 bases between. The V gene's germline CDR1 is LGHDT and CDR2 YNNKEL (reference sequence). The CDR3 length is 13 residues.

This clonotype has only a few counts. The rearrangement joins TRBV4-1 to TRBJ1-2; TRBD1 might be the D (5 bases). Germline CDR1 MGHRA, CDR2 YSYEKL. The CDR3 contains 16 residues. Trimming took off 0 bases at V and 3 bases at J, with 14 bases between the two ends. The CDR3 here is CASSQDNRGIDYGYTF. CDR3 DNA sequence: TGCGCCAGCAGCCAAGATAACCGGGGGATAGACTATGGCTACACCTTC.

This chain's CDR3 is CSARGPAWDEQFF. CDR3 in DNA: TGCAGCGCCCGAGGGCCTGCTTGGGATGAGCAGTTCTTC. The chain has TRBV29-1 and TRBJ2-1; maybe TRBD2 (5 bases). V gave up 7 bases and J gave up 8 bases, with 18 bases separating them. Per germline, CDR1 SQVTM and CDR2 ANQGSEA. The CDR3 contains 13 residues.

For this clonotype: The junction departs from the called germline gene at one end, perhaps through a read error. This rearrangement joins TRBV11-2 to TRBJ2-5; the match to TRBD2 covers 13 bases. This CDR3 has 16 amino acids. Per the germline V gene, CDR1 is SGHAT and CDR2 is FQNNGV. DNA of the CDR3: TGTACCAGCAGCCTTGGGACTAGCGGGGATCAAGAGACCCAGTACTTC. This gives the protein CTSSLGTSGDQETQYF.

As to this clonotype: This may come from a read error, since a much larger clone is one base off. V gene TRBV10-3 combines with J gene TRBJ1-2; D is uncertain. CDR1 is ENHRY and CDR2 is SYGVKD in the germline V gene. The CDR3 has 13 residues. The CDR3 DNA reads TGTGCCATCAGTGAGTACGCGGCGGAAGGCTGCACCTTC. Residues: CAISEYAAEGCTF.

This clonotype was counted at least ten times. The chain couples TRBV6-5 to TRBJ1-2; D ambiguous. CDR1 is MNHEY and CDR2 is SVGAGI in the germline V gene. The CDR3 loop spans 14 amino acids. The V end was cut by 2 bases, the J end by 1 base, with 8 bases between. CDR3 coding DNA: TGTGCCAGCAGTTACGGCGCGAATAACTATGGCTACACCTTC. This translates into CASSYGANNYGYTF.

This clonotype was seen more than once but under ten times. The rearrangement joins TRBV10-3 to TRBJ1-2; 7 bases are shared with TRBD1. CDR1 is ENHRY and CDR2 is SYGVKD in the germline V gene. This CDR3 has 15 residues. V shed 5 bases and J 6 bases; nucleotides not matched to a gene: 12. The CDR3 loop is CAISRAQGDADGYTF. The CDR3 coding sequence is TGTGCCATCAGTCGGGCTCAGGGGGACGCCGATGGCTACACCTTC.

This clonotype was seen a handful of times. The chain links TRBV29-1 to TRBJ1-4; 7 bases are a match to TRBD1. The length of the CDR3 is 15 residues. Germline CDR1 SQVTM, CDR2 ANQGSEA. J lost 4 bases, V lost 5 bases, and 10 bases had no gene match. The CDR3 reads CSVRKGTVGNEKLFF. The CDR3 nucleotides read TGCAGCGTTCGCAAAGGGACAGTCGGTAATGAAAAACTGTTTTTT.

A note on this clonotype: The junction differs from germline at one of its ends, possibly a read error. This chain connects TRBV3-1 to TRBJ2-1; perhaps TRBD2 as D (5 bases). The CDR3 contains 13 residues. The germline gives CDR1 LGHDT, CDR2 YNNKEL (reference sequence). The CDR3: CAGSQERGLEQFF. The CDR3 region has the DNA TGTGCCGGCAGCCAAGAACGCGGACTTGAGCAGTTCTTC.

This chain uses TRBV6-1 with TRBJ2-7, with D possibly matching TRBD1 (6 bases). V dropped 6 bases and J dropped 6 bases, with 18 bases sitting between them. The germline CDR1 and CDR2 sequences are MNHNS and SASEGT. The CDR3 has 14 amino acids. CDR3 nucleotides: TGTGCCAGCAGGGCTATAAGGACAGACTCCGAGCAGTACTTC. Translation gives CASRAIRTDSEQYF.

The table lists this clonotype with a count of one. This may be a read error: a much more frequent sequence differs by one nucleotide. This chain joins TRBV10-3 and TRBJ2-1; D is ambiguous. The germline V gene encodes CDR1 ENHRY and CDR2 SYGVKD. This CDR3 comprises 12 residues. For the CDR3, the DNA is TGTGTCATCAGTGAGCTAGGTAATGAGCAGTTCTTC. It translates to CVISELGNEQFF.

This clonotype was observed a handful of times. The CDR3 is CSASLVAGGTEAFF. The CDR3 nucleotides read TGCAGTGCTAGTCTTGTGGCAGGGGGGACTGAAGCTTTCTTT. The chain employs TRBV20-1 and TRBJ1-1; TRBD1 matches at 7 bases. Germline CDR1 and CDR2: DFQATT and SNEGSKA (reference sequence). This CDR3 has 14 residues. V was clipped by 3 bases and J by 5 bases; unmatched bases: 9.

At least ten counts were recorded for this clonotype. CDR3 DNA sequence: TGTGCCAGCAGCCTTCGGACGGTGGCCTACGAGCAGTACTTC. It translates to CASSLRTVAYEQYF. The chain links TRBV6-6 to TRBJ2-7; D gene unclear. V lost 6 bases, J lost 2 bases, and 14 bases lay in between. Germline V gives CDR1 MNHNY, CDR2 SVGAGI (reference sequence). The CDR3 sequence is 14 residues long.

This clonotype came up a few times. In DNA form, the CDR3 reads TGTGCCAGCAGTTTTGGGCACGTCCGGGACAAAAACATTCAGTACTTC. Its protein product is CASSFGHVRDKNIQYF. The chain joins TRBV12-3 or TRBV12-4 to TRBJ2-4; weak D call: TRBD2 (5 bases). V gave up 3 bases and J gave up 3 bases, with 15 bases separating them. The CDR3 extends over 16 amino acids.

This clonotype was found a few times. The J gene is TRBJ1-5, the V gene TRBV6-5; 7 bases are shared with TRBD1. Unmatched junction bases numbered 16, after V lost 4 bases and J lost 7 bases. Germline-derived CDR1 and CDR2 are MNHEY and SVGAGI. The CDR3 covers 17 residues. CDR3 sequence: CASSLRGRQGGRQPQHF. CDR3 sequence (DNA): TGTGCCAGCAGTTTGAGAGGACGACAGGGAGGTCGACAGCCCCAGCATTTT.

Comment on this clonotype: A junction end diverges from the germline sequence, so it may reflect a read error. This chain joins TRBV9 and TRBJ2-7; 7 bases line up with TRBD1. The germline V gene encodes CDR1 SGDLS and CDR2 YYNGEE. The CDR3 is made up of 14 amino acids. CDR3 residues: CTSSGQVSSYEQYF. The CDR3 DNA reads TGTACCAGCAGCGGACAGGTTAGCTCTTACGAGCAGTACTTC.

There are a few counts of this clonotype. The V call is TRBV27, the J call TRBJ2-3, with TRBD2 identical over 11 bases. This CDR3 spans 17 amino acids. Unmatched junction bases numbered 7, after V lost 4 bases and J lost 1 base. Germline V gene sequence: CDR1 MNHEY, CDR2 SMNVEV (reference sequence). The CDR3 region has the DNA TGTGCCAGCAGTTCCCTCTTAGCGGGGGGGCGCACAGATACGCAGTATTTT. This sequence encodes CASSSLLAGGRTDTQYF.

The chain combines TRBV7-3 with TRBJ2-7; 11 nucleotides agree with TRBD1. Germline CDR1 SGHTA, CDR2 FQGTGA. J lost 4 bases, V lost 5 bases, and 7 bases had no gene match. This CDR3 region has 15 residues. The CDR3 region is CASSQLDRGRYEQYF. The DNA of the CDR3 is TGTGCCAGCAGCCAATTGGACAGGGGGCGGTACGAGCAGTACTTC.

The V and J genes are TRBV28 and TRBJ1-3, with D hard to call. Germline values: CDR1 MDHEN, CDR2 SYDVKM. The CDR3 is made up of 16 amino acids. The V and J ends lost 7 bases and 0 bases respectively, with 16 bases between them. CDR3 sequence (DNA): TGTGCCAGCACCCTCGGAGAGGCACGCTCTGGAAACACCATATATTTT. The encoded protein is CASTLGEARSGNTIYF.

This clonotype was seen a single time. This sequence joins TRBV5-5 and TRBJ2-1; no clear D gene. The J call may be wrong; the DNA end is better matched by TRBJ2-7. The V gene's germline CDR1 is SGHKS and CDR2 YYEKEE (reference sequence). The CDR3 consists of 15 residues. CDR3 sequence reads: CASSSAPSSGYEQYF. The CDR3, as DNA: TGTGCCAGCAGCAGCGCCCCCTCCTCGGGCTACGAGCAGTACTTC.

This clonotype was seen only a few times. The genes are TRBV2 and TRBJ1-5; D unclear. CDR3 length equals 13 residues. Germline V gives CDR1 SNHLY, CDR2 FYNNEI. Deletions cut 6 bases from V and 0 bases from J, with 6 bases between. The CDR3 region has the DNA TGTGCCAGCAGGGCATATAGCAATCAGCCCCAGCATTTT. This translates into CASRAYSNQPQHF.

V is TRBV9 and J is TRBJ2-7; TRBD2 aligns across 9 bases. CDR3 length: 13 residues. The junction had 4 bases not matched to a gene; V was cut back by 0 bases and J by 9 bases. Germline CDR1 SGDLS, CDR2 YYNGEE. CDR3 in amino acids: CASSVDLAGSQYF. Written as DNA, the CDR3 is TGTGCCAGCAGCGTAGACCTAGCGGGATCGCAGTACTTC.

This clonotype was seen repeatedly, ten times or more. The J gene is TRBJ2-4, the V gene TRBV6-2 or TRBV6-3; 8 bases are shared with TRBD1. The V gene end was trimmed by 5 bases and the J gene end by 0 bases; junction bases not matched to a gene: 6. This CDR3 contains 16 residues. The germline V gene encodes CDR1 MNHEY and CDR2 SVGEGT. The CDR3 nucleotides are TGTGCCAGCAGTAAAACAGGGGGATTAGCCAAAAACATTCAGTACTTC. This sequence encodes CASSKTGGLAKNIQYF.